This passage covers 10 T cell receptor beta chains from one sample sequenced in a study of immune evolution from preneoplasia to lung adenocarcinoma. Sequenced by immunoSEQ multiplex PCR; TCRdb stores in-frame clones only, minus some. Of 5,000 to 6,000 clones listed, about 79% were seen once; the top ten hold about 28%. The specimen was FFPE normal lung tissue adjacent to the tumor. Receptors originate from a person in their sixties or seventies with lung adenocarcinoma.

This clone was recorded only once. The chain uses TRBV6-1 and TRBJ2-3; D is possibly TRBD1 or TRBD2 (5 bases each). CDR3 size: 14 residues. Trimming shortened V by 5 bases and J by 2 bases, and 11 bases separated the two germline ends. Germline V gene lookup returns CDR1 MNHNS and CDR2 SASEGT. The CDR3 DNA reads TGTGCCAGCAGTCCCCTAGGGACCACAGATACGCAGTATTTT. Its protein is CASSPLGTTDTQYF.

This clone appeared a few times. This chain uses TRBV27 with TRBJ1-1; D not resolved. CDR3 length: 13 residues. V lost 8 bases, J lost 1 base, and 11 bases lay in between. Germline loops: CDR1 MNHEY, CDR2 SMNVEV (reference sequence). CDR3 loop: CASLPGGNTEAFF. For the CDR3, the DNA is TGTGCCAGCCTCCCCGGTGGGAACACTGAAGCTTTCTTT.

The chain has TRBV7-8 and TRBJ2-7; a weak D match, TRBD1 (6 bases). The CDR3 loop spans 16 amino acids. Per germline, CDR1 SGHVS and CDR2 FQNEAQ. V dropped 6 bases and J dropped 5 bases, with 23 bases sitting between them. This CDR3 is CASREVIGTSLHEQYF. The CDR3 coding sequence is TGTGCCAGCAGAGAAGTTATAGGGACAAGCCTACACGAGCAGTACTTC.

CDR3 nucleotides: TGTGCCAGCAGCATTTACTCCGGGACAGGGATGGCCCCCTACGAGCAGTACTTC. Translation: CASSIYSGTGMAPYEQYF. The chain is built from TRBV21-1 and TRBJ2-7; TRBD1 is taken as the D call from the table, unchecked against the DNA. TRBV21-1 is a pseudogene segment. The CDR3 has 18 amino acids.

This clone has a single count. The chain links TRBV19 to TRBJ2-5; D is unclear. Germline CDR1 is LNHDA and CDR2 is SQIVND (reference sequence). The ends were cut back, 8 bases at V and 1 base at J, with 11 bases in the middle. This CDR3 has 13 amino acids. CDR3 protein: CASSIMAQETQYF. In nucleotides, the CDR3 is TGTGCCAGTTCCATTATGGCCCAAGAGACCCAGTACTTC.

The chain employs TRBV7-9 and TRBJ1-1; D perhaps matches TRBD1 (5 bases). This CDR3 is built from 15 residues. CDR1 SEHNR and CDR2 FQNEAQ come from the germline V gene (reference sequence). Trimming took 6 bases from V and 4 from J, leaving 18 bases between them. This CDR3 is CASSLMGATATEAFF. The CDR3 coding sequence is TGTGCCAGCAGTTTAATGGGTGCGACAGCCACTGAAGCTTTCTTT.

The rearrangement links TRBV5-1 to TRBJ1-3; D uncertain. The CDR3 covers 15 residues. Germline CDR1 reads SGHRS; CDR2 reads YFSETQ. Trimming took off 0 bases at V and 0 bases at J, with 7 bases between the two ends. CDR3 DNA sequence: TGCGCCAGCAGCTTGGGCGGTGGCTCTGGAAACACCATATATTTT. This codes for CASSLGGGSGNTIYF. The variable domain in full, with the rest retrieved from reference TRBV5-1 and TRBJ1-3, is KAGVTQTPRYLIKTRGQQVTLSCSPISGHRSVSWYQQTPGQGLQFLFEYFSETQRNKGNFPGRFSGRQFSNSRSEMNVSTLELGDSALYLCASSLGGGSGNTIYFGEGSWLTVV.

This clone was seen only a few times. The V call is TRBV6-5, the J call TRBJ1-1; D is uncertain. With 4 bases removed from V and 1 base from J, the gap between germline ends came to 10 bases. The CDR3 is 14 residues long. Germline V gene lookup returns CDR1 MNHEY and CDR2 SVGAGI. CDR3: CASSFSGWNTEAFF. For the CDR3, the DNA is TGTGCCAGCAGTTTCTCGGGCTGGAACACTGAAGCTTTCTTT.

The chain combines TRBV7-8 with TRBJ2-3; a weak D match, TRBD2 (5 bases). Germline V gene sequence: CDR1 SGHVS, CDR2 FQNEAQ. V lost 2 bases and J lost 7, with 7 bases in between. This CDR3 region has 12 residues. CDR3: CASSLSGNTQYF. The CDR3 nucleotides are TGTGCCAGCAGCTTAAGCGGAAATACGCAGTATTTT.

This clone was counted between two and nine times. V usage is TRBV2 and J usage is TRBJ2-7; perhaps TRBD2 as D (5 bases). From germline, CDR1 is SNHLY and CDR2 FYNNEI. CDR3 length: 15 amino acids. Trimming cost V 7 bases and J 0 bases, with 16 bases left between them. CDR3 nucleotides: TGTGCCAGCATCTTCCGGGATCAAGACTCCTACGAGCAGTACTTC. Amino acids: CASIFRDQDSYEQYF.